This T cell receptor beta chain is from a study listed by TCRdb under 2017. Study-level background: The study used sequence and structural analyses to characterize human CD8+ TCR repertoires recognizing immunodominant viral antigens.

From its cysteine to its phenylalanine, the CDR3 spans 15 amino acids. This entry keeps only the CDR3 DNA: 45 bases, framed from base 1. CDR1 and CDR2, looked up from the germline V gene, are ENHRY and SYGVKD. Overall study results and their limits: CD8+ TCR repertoires specific to different immunodominant viral antigens were reported to be distinct from each other and highly diverse.

Concerning this clonotype: There is no known antigen for this receptor. One junction end does not reproduce the germline sequence, and a read error may be involved.

The listed sequencing device is Illumina HiSeq 2500. Through fastp at Q25 and MiXCR, TCRdb rebuilt clones from the public reads, retaining in-frame beta chains. Every CDR3 protein is listed once, alongside the most common genes and DNA of its rows. This sample is represented by about 1,800 distinct CDR3 sequences; 25% to 30% of them were singletons. The ten biggest clones cover about 5% of the sample. The chain couples TRBV10-3 to TRBJ2-7; D gene: possibly TRBD2, on 7 matching bases. The source of this sequence is a female donor. Sequenced: CD8+ T cells (not recorded whether cultured). CDR3 region: CTITEGGAHSYEQYF. The nucleotides read TGTACCATCACCGAGGGGGGGGCCCACAGCTACGAGCAGTACTTC.